Listed here are 16 T cell receptor beta chains from one sample, sequenced in a study of cytomegalovirus exposure and HLA in healthy donors. PCR was performed using 60 Vbeta and 13 Jbeta primers. Clones were read by immunoSEQ multiplex PCR, and TCRdb kept only the in-frame ones, dropping some. In the table there are about 210,000 clones, around 84% of which are singletons. The sample comprised PBMCs. These receptors originate from a man aged 35 to 55 in good health and CMV-seropositive.

The V and J genes are TRBV7-3 and TRBJ2-2, with 11 bases lining up with TRBD2. The length of the CDR3 is 18 residues. Germline V lookup: CDR1 SGHTA, CDR2 FQGTGA. J was trimmed by 2 bases and V by 1 base; bases with no gene match: 6. The CDR3 sequence: CASSLRPSGGTNTGELFF. The CDR3 nucleotides are TGTGCCAGCAGCTTAAGGCCTAGCGGGGGGACTAACACCGGGGAGCTGTTTTTT.

This clone was seen once. The chain has TRBV5-4 and TRBJ2-7, with 7 bases matching TRBD1. This CDR3 region has 15 residues. Per the germline V gene, CDR1 is SGHNT and CDR2 is YYREEE (reference sequence). Germline trimming cut 4 bases from V and 2 bases from J; bases unmatched to any gene: 9. The CDR3 loop is CASSVASGTAYEQYF. CDR3 coding DNA: TGTGCCAGCAGCGTGGCGTCTGGGACAGCCTACGAGCAGTACTTC.

The count of this clone is one. The chain uses TRBV7-9 and TRBJ2-7; a possible D gene is TRBD2 (5 bases). V was cut by 5 bases and J by 2 bases, with 13 bases left in between. The CDR3 spans 14 residues. Germline CDR1 SEHNR, CDR2 FQNEAQ (reference sequence). CDR3 nucleotide sequence: TGTGCCAGCAGCCCCCGGGGAACTGCCTACGAGCAGTACTTC. It is translated as CASSPRGTAYEQYF.

This chain links TRBV4-1 with TRBJ2-1, with TRBD2 matching 11 bases. From germline, CDR1 is MGHRA and CDR2 YSYEKL. The CDR3 length is 18 residues. Trimming removed 2 bases from V and 4 bases from J; junction bases left unmatched: 10. In DNA, the CDR3 is TGCGCCAGCAGCCAACGGGGCCTAGCGGGGGGCCAATACAATGAGCAGTTCTTC. This codes for CASSQRGLAGGQYNEQFF.

This chain joins TRBV7-9 and TRBJ2-7, with D tentatively TRBD1 (5 bases). V was shortened by 10 bases and J by 0 bases, with 22 bases between the two germline ends. This CDR3 is 16 amino acids long. The germline V gene has CDR1 SEHNR and CDR2 FQNEAQ (reference sequence). Written as DNA, the CDR3 is TGTGCCACCTCGATGACAGACCGACCGAGCTCCTACGAGCAGTACTTC. Amino acid sequence: CATSMTDRPSSYEQYF.

The chain links TRBV9 to TRBJ2-3; 8 nucleotides agree with TRBD1. The junction had 6 bases not matched to a gene; V was cut back by 4 bases and J by 2 bases. Germline V lookup: CDR1 SGDLS, CDR2 YYNGEE. The CDR3 totals 15 residues. CDR3 sequence reads: CASSTGQGLTDTQYF. Here the CDR3 DNA reads TGTGCCAGCAGCACCGGACAGGGACTCACAGATACGCAGTATTTT.

The rearrangement joins TRBV6-1 to TRBJ1-6; D is unclear. The germline CDR1 and CDR2 sequences are MNHNS and SASEGT. V shed 8 bases and J shed 10 bases, with 21 bases lying between them. This CDR3 is 15 amino acids long. The CDR3 DNA follows: TGTGCCAGCGGGGAGAGCCGGGTGGAGAGGTCACCCCTCCACTTT. Translated: CASGESRVERSPLHF.

The V gene is TRBV27, the J gene TRBJ2-7; possibly TRBD1 for D (6 bases). Trimming cost V 2 bases and J 3 bases, with 11 bases left between them. Germline V gene lookup returns CDR1 MNHEY and CDR2 SMNVEV (reference sequence). The CDR3 is 14 amino acids. The CDR3 DNA is TGTGCCAGCAGTTTACGCCGGGACAACTACGAGCAGTACTTC. Translated: CASSLRRDNYEQYF.

The count of this clone is one. J is TRBJ2-7 and V is TRBV7-3, with 12 bases aligning to TRBD2. Germline V lookup: CDR1 SGHTA, CDR2 FQGTGA. Losses at the gene ends were 4 bases for V and 3 bases for J; bases not matched to a gene: 1. The CDR3 has 14 residues. The DNA of the CDR3 is TGTGCCAGCAGCTCGACTAGCGGGGGCTACGAGCAGTACTTC. It yields the protein CASSSTSGGYEQYF.

The chain combines TRBV6-6 with TRBJ1-5; D uncertain. The CDR3 has 16 amino acids. V was shortened by 7 bases and J by 3 bases, with 19 bases between the two germline ends. Germline values: CDR1 MNHNY, CDR2 SVGAGI (reference sequence). The CDR3 spells CASTPRERANNQPQHF. In DNA form, the CDR3 reads TGTGCCAGCACCCCACGGGAACGAGCTAACAATCAGCCCCAGCATTTT.

This chain connects TRBV28 to TRBJ1-1, with a tentative D call TRBD1 (6 bases). The CDR3 totals 14 residues. V was clipped by 5 bases and J by 1 base, with 11 bases between them. Per the germline V gene, CDR1 is MDHEN and CDR2 is SYDVKM. CDR3 nucleotides: TGTGCCAGCAGTCCCCCCAGGGGGAACACTGAAGCTTTCTTT. Residues: CASSPPRGNTEAFF. Full variable domain (outside the CDR3, taken from reference TRBV28 and TRBJ1-1): DVKVTQSSRYLVKRTGEKVFLECVQDMDHENMFWYRQDPGLGLRLIYFSYDVKMKEKGDIPEGYSVSREKKERFSLILESASTNQTSMYLCASSPPRGNTEAFFGQGTRLTVV.

The chain combines TRBV7-9 with TRBJ2-5; TRBD1 agrees at 8 bases. The CDR3 is 15 amino acids. Germline lookup yields CDR1 SEHNR and CDR2 FQNEAQ (reference sequence). V lost 5 bases, J lost 2 bases, and 7 bases stayed unmatched. The chain's CDR3 is CASSPGQASQETQYF. The CDR3 bases are TGTGCCAGCAGCCCGGGACAGGCGTCACAAGAGACCCAGTACTTC. Complete variable domain (other parts from reference TRBV7-9 and TRBJ2-5): DTGVSQNPRHKITKRGQNVTFRCDPISEHNRLYWYRQTLGQGPEFLTYFQNEAQLEKSRLLSDRFSAERPKGSFSTLEIQRTEQGDSAMYLCASSPGQASQETQYFGPGTRLLVL.

The chain recombines TRBV18 with TRBJ1-6, with 7 bases fitting TRBD1. Per the germline V gene, CDR1 is KGHSH and CDR2 is LQKENI. This CDR3 has 17 residues. The junction had 10 bases not matched to a gene; V was cut back by 2 bases and J by 6 bases. CDR3 in DNA: TGTGCCAGCTCACCAAGAGGCCAGGGGGTGGGTAATTCACCCCTCCACTTT. Encoded protein: CASSPRGQGVGNSPLHF.

This sequence joins TRBV7-9 and TRBJ2-1, with 8 bases that match TRBD1. Germline-derived CDR1 and CDR2 are SEHNR and FQNEAQ (reference sequence). The CDR3 covers 14 residues. V dropped 5 bases and J dropped 8; count of bases not matched to a gene: 8. This CDR3 is CASSQDRECDEQFF. The CDR3 nucleotides read TGTGCCAGCAGCCAGGACAGGGAGTGCGATGAGCAGTTCTTC.

The table lists this clone with a few counts. V is TRBV7-8 and J is TRBJ2-5; D remains unclear. V dropped 3 bases and J dropped 4 bases, with 9 bases sitting between them. The V gene's germline CDR1 is SGHVS and CDR2 FQNEAQ. This CDR3 comprises 13 residues. The CDR3 is CASSLRSIETQYF. In DNA form, the CDR3 reads TGTGCCAGCAGCTTGAGGTCGATAGAGACCCAGTACTTC.

The genes are TRBV10-2 and TRBJ2-3, with 7 bases matching TRBD2. CDR3 length: 15 amino acids. Germline V gives CDR1 WSHSY, CDR2 SAAADI. The ends lost 7 bases at V and 1 base at J; junction bases unmatched: 8. CDR3 sequence reads: CASTVPGGRTDTQYF. The DNA of the CDR3 is TGCGCCAGCACCGTACCGGGGGGTCGCACAGATACGCAGTATTTT.